This passage covers 6 T cell receptor beta chains from one sample sequenced in a study of cytomegalovirus exposure and HLA in healthy donors. Use of 60 Vbeta and 13 Jbeta primers characterized the PCR. Produced via immunoSEQ multiplex PCR; TCRdb's table is partial and in-frame only. The table lists about 150,000 clones, more than 75% of them singletons. Sample: PBMCs. All receptors derive from a woman aged 50 to 65 in good health and CMV-seropositive.

The V and J genes are TRBV5-1 and TRBJ1-4, with D maybe TRBD1 (6 bases). Trimming shortened V by 4 bases and J by 4 bases, and 11 bases separated the two germline ends. CDR1 is SGHRS and CDR2 is YFSETQ in the germline V gene. This CDR3 is 14 amino acids long. The CDR3 reads CASSPQGVNEKLFF. The DNA for the CDR3 is TGCGCCAGCAGCCCACAGGGCGTTAATGAAAAACTGTTTTTT.

This clone was recorded only once. V is TRBV4-3 and J is TRBJ1-2; D is possibly TRBD1 (5 bases). Trimming took off 1 base at V and 8 bases at J, with 23 bases between the two ends. The V gene's germline CDR1 is LGHNA and CDR2 YSLEER. The CDR3 runs to 17 residues. CDR3: CASSQVGGISASGGYTF. For the CDR3, the DNA is TGCGCCAGCAGCCAAGTGGGGGGTATATCCGCCTCGGGGGGCTACACCTTC.

The chain couples TRBV18 to TRBJ1-2, with TRBD1 as a possible D gene (5 bases). Trimming removed 9 bases at V and 5 bases at J, with 16 bases between. This CDR3 has 13 amino acids. The germline V gene encodes CDR1 KGHSH and CDR2 LQKENI. CDR3 coding DNA: TGTGCCAGAGGAGGGGACGCTGCTTATGGCTACACCTTC. Translated: CARGGDAAYGYTF.

The chain joins TRBV28 to TRBJ2-3; D possibly corresponds to TRBD2 (7 bases). Germline values: CDR1 MDHEN, CDR2 SYDVKM. Trimming left V 7 bases short and J 4 bases short, with 18 bases between. This CDR3 contains 15 residues. In nucleotides, the CDR3 is TGTGCCAGCAAAAAGGGGGGGAGGGCTTCAGATACGCAGTATTTT. Protein sequence: CASKKGGRASDTQYF. The whole variable domain, remainder taken from reference TRBV28 and TRBJ2-3, is DVKVTQSSRYLVKRTGEKVFLECVQDMDHENMFWYRQDPGLGLRLIYFSYDVKMKEKGDIPEGYSVSREKKERFSLILESASTNQTSMYLCASKKGGRASDTQYFGPGTRLTVL.

The rearrangement joins TRBV7-2 to TRBJ1-1; D not certain. This CDR3 spans 13 amino acids. Germline V gene sequence: CDR1 SGHTA, CDR2 FQGNSA. V was clipped by 6 bases and J by 4 bases, with 12 bases between them. The CDR3 loop is CASRAPGSTEAFF. The CDR3 bases are TGTGCCAGCAGGGCCCCGGGGTCCACTGAAGCTTTCTTT. Full variable domain (remainder filled in from reference TRBV7-2 and TRBJ1-1): GAGVSQSPSNKVTEKGKDVELRCDPISGHTALYWYRQSLGQGLEFLIYFQGNSAPDKSGLPSDRFSAERTGGSVSTLTIQRTQQEDSAVYLCASRAPGSTEAFFGQGTRLTVV.

Comments on this clone: Other DNA variants within this sample encode the same CDR3. This chain links TRBV19 with TRBJ1-2; 7 positions match TRBD1. V was pared by 9 bases and J by 2 bases, with 3 bases of the junction left unmatched. Germline V gene data show CDR1 as LNHDA and CDR2 as SQIVND (reference sequence). The CDR3 is 12 amino acids. The CDR3 here is CASRGQNYGYTF. CDR3 DNA sequence: TGTGCCAGCAGGGGACAGAACTATGGCTACACCTTC.